The 27 T cell receptor beta chains presented below share a single source sample, sequenced in a study of regulatory T cells in long-lasting Graves disease. Relying on iRepertoire HTBI primers and Arm-PCR of CDR3 regions, the team built TCR beta libraries. One entry per CDR3 protein, called by TCRdb with MiXCR from the multiplex PCR reads. The repertoire has about 540,000 distinct CDR3 sequences, approximately 15% of them found once; the top ten carry roughly a tenth. Regarding time point: newly diagnosed GD, antithyroid drugs for less than 3 months. PBMCs were the source of the RNA used for TCR sequencing. These data also formed part of another study, on T cells in Graves' hyperthyroidism and ophthalmopathy.

The source material was peripheral blood mononuclear cells (PBMCs), sampled at new diagnosis, from a patient treated with antithyroid drugs. The receptor source for this set is a man aged 25-40 years with Graves disease.

The J gene is TRBJ1-1, the V gene TRBV19, with D perhaps TRBD1 (6 bases). V gave up 3 bases and J gave up 5 bases, with 10 bases separating them. This CDR3 is built from 13 residues. The germline V gene has CDR1 LNHDA and CDR2 SQIVND (reference sequence). In DNA, the CDR3 is TGTGCCAGTAGTATCACAGGGAGGACTGAAGCTTTCTTT. Its protein is CASSITGRTEAFF.

This clonotype was counted many times. CDR3 loop: CSASPQDPYEQYF. The CDR3, as DNA: TGCAGTGCTAGTCCCCAGGATCCCTACGAGCAGTACTTC. V is TRBV20-1 and J is TRBJ2-7, with no clear D. The CDR3 covers 13 residues. Germline loops: CDR1 DFQATT, CDR2 SNEGSKA (reference sequence). Trimming left V 3 bases short and J 2 bases short, with 11 bases between.

The chain links TRBV18 to TRBJ1-1; D is unclear. The CDR3 is made up of 15 amino acids. V gave up 0 bases and J gave up 2 bases, with 10 bases separating them. The V gene's germline CDR1 is KGHSH and CDR2 LQKENI. CDR3 sequence reads: CASSPPSLFNTEAFF. The CDR3 DNA follows: TGTGCCAGCTCACCACCCTCTCTCTTTAACACTGAAGCTTTCTTT.

This clonotype occurred many times. The V and J genes are TRBV29-1 and TRBJ2-1; possible D gene TRBD2, 6 bases. V was pared by 6 bases and J by 7 bases, with 31 bases between. Germline V gene lookup returns CDR1 SQVTM and CDR2 ANQGSEA. This CDR3 comprises 18 residues. The CDR3 DNA sequence: TGCAGCGTAGAGGGTCGCAGCGGATGTCGGGGGATATGGAATGAGCAGTTCTTC. This gives the protein CSVEGRSGCRGIWNEQFF.

A word on this clonotype: The likely explanation is a read error, given a far larger clone one base away. The chain recombines TRBV7-8 with TRBJ2-3; 11 bases map to TRBD2. The V and J ends lost 5 bases and 3 bases, in that order; junction bases with no gene match: 7. Per germline, CDR1 SGHVS and CDR2 FQNEAQ. The CDR3 spans 16 residues. The DNA of the CDR3 is TGTGCCAGCAGCCGAGAACTAGCGGGAGTGACAGATACGCAGTATTTT. Protein product: CASSRELAGVTDTQYF.

The CDR3 DNA sequence: TGTGCCAGCAGCCAAGACTCCCTTGGGGCTAGCGGGGCGGATACGCAGTATTTT. It yields the protein CASSQDSLGASGADTQYF. The chain is built from TRBV4-2 and TRBJ2-3; TRBD2 matches 9 bases. The CDR3 has 18 amino acids. Germline loops: CDR1 LGHNA, CDR2 YNFKEQ. Trimming cost V 0 bases and J 6 bases; bases outside gene matches: 13.

This clonotype was found many times. The J gene is TRBJ2-5, the V gene TRBV2; possible D gene TRBD2, 5 bases. The germline V gene encodes CDR1 SNHLY and CDR2 FYNNEI. This CDR3 spans 14 amino acids. Trimming cost V 6 bases and J 5 bases, with 16 bases left between them. The CDR3 here is CASSNRRAWETQYF. Here the CDR3 DNA reads TGTGCCAGCAGCAATCGGCGGGCCTGGGAGACCCAGTACTTC.

Comments on this clonotype: Only one base separates this from a far larger clonotype, so it likely reflects a read error. The genes are TRBV15 and TRBJ2-7; D may be TRBD1 or TRBD2 (5 bases each). V was trimmed by 4 bases and J by 7 bases, leaving 17 bases between them. Per germline, CDR1 LNHNV and CDR2 YYDKDF (reference sequence). This CDR3 is built from 14 residues. The CDR3 DNA reads as TGTGCCACCAGCAAGACGGGGACCTACAATGAGCAGTACTTC. This translates into CATSKTGTYNEQYF.

The table lists this clonotype with many counts. The V and J genes are TRBV29-1 and TRBJ2-7; 12 bases match TRBD1. Germline values: CDR1 SQVTM, CDR2 ANQGSEA. The CDR3 is 13 residues long. V gave up 6 bases and J gave up 6 bases; unmatched junction bases: 6. The CDR3 loop reads CSVPGQGAIEQYF. The CDR3 DNA is TGCAGCGTACCGGGACAGGGGGCGATCGAGCAGTACTTC.

This rearrangement joins TRBV3-1 to TRBJ1-4; D not resolved. The ends were cut back, 5 bases at V and 6 bases at J, with 13 bases in the middle. CDR3 size: 14 residues. The germline V gene has CDR1 LGHDT and CDR2 YNNKEL (reference sequence). Here the CDR3 reads CASSWLSVDEKLFF. DNA of the CDR3: TGTGCCAGCAGCTGGCTATCGGTGGATGAAAAACTGTTTTTT.

For this clonotype: A read error is likely here: a far larger clone is one base away. The chain recombines TRBV11-2 with TRBJ2-3; D gene uncertain. The CDR3 runs 14 residues. Per the germline V gene, CDR1 is SGHAT and CDR2 is FQNNGV. The V end lost 1 base, the J end lost 4 bases, and 9 bases lay between the germline ends. CDR3 in amino acids: CASSLVLTADTQYF. CDR3 nucleotide sequence: TGTGCCAGCAGCTTAGTGTTGACCGCAGATACGCAGTATTTT.

The chain employs TRBV9 and TRBJ1-2; 11 nucleotides line up with TRBD1. Germline loops: CDR1 SGDLS, CDR2 YYNGEE. The J segment lost 2 bases and the V segment lost 3 bases, leaving 3 bases of the junction unmatched. The CDR3 sequence is 15 residues long. CDR3 in DNA: TGTGCCAGCAGCGCCGGGACAGGGGGGAACTATGGCTACACCTTC. Its translation is CASSAGTGGNYGYTF. The full variable domain, rest sourced from reference TRBV9 and TRBJ1-2, is DSGVTQTPKHLITATGQRVTLRCSPRSGDLSVYWYQQSLDQGLQFLIQYYNGEERAKGNILERFSAQQFPDLHSELNLSSLELGDSALYFCASSAGTGGNYGYTFGSGTRLTVV.

V is TRBV5-6 and J is TRBJ1-1; D gene ambiguous. This CDR3 contains 12 residues. Germline-derived CDR1 and CDR2 are SGHDT and YYEEEE. V was clipped by 0 bases and J by 4 bases, with 4 bases between them. The CDR3 coding sequence is TGTGCCAGCAGCTTGGAGTCCACTGAAGCTTTCTTT. Protein: CASSLESTEAFF.

This clonotype was observed at least ten times. V usage is TRBV29-1 and J usage is TRBJ1-1; D might be TRBD1 (6 bases). The germline gives CDR1 SQVTM, CDR2 ANQGSEA. The V end was cut by 7 bases, the J end by 11 bases, with 20 bases between. This CDR3 comprises 12 residues. CDR3 residues: CSALMGGLVAFF. CDR3 bases: TGCAGCGCCCTCATGGGGGGGCTTGTTGCTTTCTTT. The complete variable domain, with remaining parts taken from reference TRBV29-1 and TRBJ1-1, reads SAVISQKPSRDICQRGTSLTIQCQVDSQVTMMFWYRQQPGQSLTLIATANQGSEATYESGFVIDKFPISRPNLTFSTLTVSNMSPEDSSIYLCSALMGGLVAFFGQGTRLTVV.

This clonotype was detected many times. This chain joins TRBV3-1 and TRBJ2-7; 7 positions agree with TRBD1. CDR3 length: 14 amino acids. Trimming at V came to 4 bases and at J to 1 base, leaving 4 bases not matched to a gene. Germline CDR1 and CDR2: LGHDT and YNNKEL (reference sequence). The CDR3 spells CASSRDSFSYEQYF. The CDR3 DNA reads as TGTGCCAGCAGCCGGGACAGTTTTTCCTACGAGCAGTACTTC.

The sample holds many counts of this clonotype. This rearrangement joins TRBV7-2 to TRBJ2-5; D may be TRBD1 (6 bases). Germline loops: CDR1 SGHTA, CDR2 FQGNSA. This CDR3 has 16 amino acids. With 1 base removed from V and 3 bases from J, the gap between germline ends came to 15 bases. This CDR3 is CASSLVARGWEETQYF. CDR3 DNA: TGTGCCAGCAGCTTAGTGGCCAGGGGTTGGGAAGAGACCCAGTACTTC.

A note on this clonotype: Given a much more abundant clone one base away, this may be a read error. The CDR3 does not end in the conserved phenylalanine or tryptophan, so this is likely a read error. The chain couples TRBV12-3 or TRBV12-4 to TRBJ1-1, with 7 bases matching TRBD1. V lost 5 bases to trimming and J lost 6 bases; unmatched junction nucleotides: 0. The CDR3 is 11 amino acids. CDR3 amino acids: CASSDRAEAFL. The CDR3 DNA reads as TGTGCCAGCAGTGACAGGGCTGAAGCTTTCCTT.

For this clonotype: A much larger clone differs from this one at a single base, so this may be a read error. The chain employs TRBV5-1 and TRBJ1-2, with D uncertain. Germline loops: CDR1 SGHRS, CDR2 YFSETQ. This CDR3 contains 15 residues. Between the trimmed V and J ends, which lost 0 bases and 4 bases, there was a span of 13 bases. In DNA, the CDR3 is TGCGCCAGCAGCTTGGTCGGCGACCTTAGCTATGGCTACACCTTC. It encodes CASSLVGDLSYGYTF. Full variable domain (missing parts from reference TRBV5-1 and TRBJ1-2): KAGVTQTPRYLIKTRGQQVTLSCSPISGHRSVSWYQQTPGQGLQFLFEYFSETQRNKGNFPGRFSGRQFSNSRSEMNVSTLELGDSALYLCASSLVGDLSYGYTFGSGTRLTVV.

A remark on this clonotype: A much more abundant neighbour one base away suggests this may be a read error. This chain links TRBV5-6 with TRBJ2-1, with D possibly matching TRBD2 (6 bases). The CDR3 is made up of 12 amino acids. Germline assignment: CDR1 SGHDT and CDR2 YYEEEE. DNA for the CDR3: TGTGCCAGCGCGACGGGGGAAGAGACCCAGTGCTTC. This codes for CASATGEETQCF.

Only a few counts were recorded for this clonotype. The gene calls are TRBV6-1 and TRBJ2-1; TRBD2 is a possible D gene (6 bases). The V gene lost 6 bases and the J gene lost 8 bases, with 26 bases spanning the gap. CDR1 and CDR2 from the germline V gene are MNHNS and SASEGT. The CDR3 sequence is 17 residues long. The CDR3 protein is CASSLKRGGILEDEQFF. The CDR3 nucleotides are TGTGCCAGCAGCCTCAAACGGGGCGGGATACTTGAGGATGAGCAGTTCTTC.

A few counts support this clonotype. This chain uses TRBV18 with TRBJ2-7, with 7 nucleotides matching TRBD1. V lost 5 bases to trimming and J lost 4 bases; unmatched junction nucleotides: 8. The CDR3 spans 14 residues. Germline V gene lookup returns CDR1 KGHSH and CDR2 LQKENI. The CDR3 DNA reads as TGTGCCAGCTCAAGGGCAGGGGGAAATTACGAGCAGTACTTC. This sequence encodes CASSRAGGNYEQYF.

The chain joins TRBV19 to TRBJ2-3, with 9 bases lining up with TRBD1. Germline assignment: CDR1 LNHDA and CDR2 SQIVND (reference sequence). V shed 3 bases and J 6 bases; nucleotides not matched to a gene: 7. The CDR3 has 15 residues. The CDR3 nucleotides are TGTGCCAGTAGTATCGCGGGACAGGGTTGGGATACGCAGTATTTT. Its protein product is CASSIAGQGWDTQYF.

This clonotype has only a few counts. In DNA, the CDR3 is TGTGCCAGCTCACCAGGGCCCAAGGCCCTCCACACAGATACGCAGTATTTT. Translation: CASSPGPKALHTDTQYF. The J gene is TRBJ2-3, the V gene TRBV18; D call uncertain. CDR3 length: 17 amino acids. Germline lookup yields CDR1 KGHSH and CDR2 LQKENI. V was clipped by 2 bases and J by 2 bases, with 17 bases between them. The full variable domain, completed using reference TRBV18 and TRBJ2-3, is NAGVMQNPRHLVRRRGQEARLRCSPMKGHSHVYWYRQLPEEGLKFMVYLQKENIIDESGMPKERFSAEFPKEGPSILRIQQVVRGDSAAYFCASSPGPKALHTDTQYFGPGTRLTVL.

This clonotype occurred many times. CDR3 sequence reads: CASSQNPQGGPQHF. The CDR3 DNA reads TGTGCCAGCAGTCAAAATCCCCAAGGTGGGCCCCAGCATTTT. The V gene is TRBV6-1, the J gene TRBJ1-5; no clear D. V lost 5 bases and J lost 9, with 17 bases in between. The CDR3 runs 14 residues. Germline values: CDR1 MNHNS, CDR2 SASEGT.

This clonotype has a count of ten or more. The V call is TRBV27, the J call TRBJ1-2; no definite D call. V was shortened by 8 bases and J by 4 bases, with 14 bases between the two germline ends. The germline gives CDR1 MNHEY, CDR2 SMNVEV (reference sequence). This CDR3 region has 13 residues. CDR3 region: CASGLGGSYGYTF. The CDR3 DNA is TGTGCCAGCGGCCTAGGAGGGAGCTATGGCTACACCTTC.

This clonotype turned up a few times. J is TRBJ2-2 and V is TRBV15; TRBD2 aligns across 7 bases. The CDR3 spans 15 residues. Germline CDR1 LNHNV, CDR2 YYDKDF (reference sequence). Trimming removed 8 bases from V and 1 base from J; junction bases left unmatched: 7. The DNA for the CDR3 is TGTGCCACCCAGTATGAGCGGGAGAACACCGGGGAGCTGTTTTTT. It yields the protein CATQYERENTGELFF.

Note on this clonotype: A single base separates this from a much larger clone, so it may be a read error. CDR3 region: CASSLTAQGTGELIF. The CDR3 DNA follows: TGCGCCAGCAGCTTGACAGCCCAGGGCACCGGGGAGCTGATTTTT. V and J are TRBV5-1 and TRBJ2-2; the D call may be TRBD1 or TRBD2 (5 bases each). CDR1 is SGHRS and CDR2 is YFSETQ in the germline V gene. The CDR3 is 15 residues long.